This T cell receptor beta chain was observed in a study of regulatory T cells in long-lasting Graves disease. Study-level points and caveats: With approximately 2,500 shared public clonotypes, persistent patients exceeded new patients, who shared over 850.

The authors built TCR beta libraries using iRepertoire HTBI primers and Arm-PCR of CDR3 regions. TCRdb redid the calling of the multiplex PCR reads with MiXCR, one entry per CDR3 protein. Here the sample spans 500,000 to 700,000 distinct CDR3 sequences, 15% to 20% being singletons. This CDR3 contains 13 residues. V lost 3 bases and J 5 bases, leaving 8 bases between the germline ends. Germline V gives CDR1 MRHNA, CDR2 SNTAGT. This clonotype was seen at least ten times. The antigen remains unidentified. Specified time point: newly diagnosed GD, antithyroid drugs for less than 3 months. Preparation of the TCR library used RNA extracted from PBMCs. Staff drew around 10 milliliters of peripheral blood into EDTA tubes. These records were also assigned to another study, of T cells in Graves' hyperthyroidism and ophthalmopathy. That work adds: A first-round RT-PCR of the TCR CDR3 used the HTBI primer set.

This TCR was recovered from a woman younger than 45 with Graves disease. The chain carries TRBV6-4 and TRBJ2-1; the D is unclear. The sequencing here drew on peripheral blood mononuclear cells (PBMCs), taken at new diagnosis, from a patient treated with antithyroid drugs. CDR3 in amino acids: CASSEYFNNEQFF. The CDR3, as DNA: TGTGCCAGCAGTGAGTACTTCAACAATGAGCAGTTCTTC.